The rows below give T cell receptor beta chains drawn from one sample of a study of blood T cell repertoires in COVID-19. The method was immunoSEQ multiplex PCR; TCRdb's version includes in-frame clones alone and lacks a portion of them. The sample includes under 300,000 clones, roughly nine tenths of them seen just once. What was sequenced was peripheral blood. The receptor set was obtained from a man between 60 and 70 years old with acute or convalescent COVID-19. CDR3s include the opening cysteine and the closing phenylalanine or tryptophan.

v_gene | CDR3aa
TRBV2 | CASSPGLAGITDTQYF
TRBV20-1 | CSAAGNQPQHF
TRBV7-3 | CASSPGPDNEQFF
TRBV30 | CAFVGIVAGSYEQYF
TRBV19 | CASRGSGTRGPDTQYF
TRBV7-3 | CASSSGNSPLHF
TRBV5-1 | CASSPGTGGFGDEQYF
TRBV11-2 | CASQPYQGTGNTIYF
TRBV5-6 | CATTRWSGMANTGELFF
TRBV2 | CASSGYRDYGYTF
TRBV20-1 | CSAGDFMNEQFF
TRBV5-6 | CASSWGDRGRGETQYF
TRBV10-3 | CAISVLGDGGDEQFF
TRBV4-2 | CASSQGTSGLKGDTQYF
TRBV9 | CASSVRGTDEKLFF
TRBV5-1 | CASSLEGDGTEAFF
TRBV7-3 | CASSPTGSGANVLTF
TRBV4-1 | CASSQEGLAGYMGNEQFF
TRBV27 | CASSLGQGWSPLHF
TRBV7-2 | CASSQGTGMRQPQHF
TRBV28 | CASSPLVPEDGTDTQYF
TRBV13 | CASNWQRELQETQYF
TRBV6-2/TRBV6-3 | CASSYLDSEQYF
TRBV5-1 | CASSFKKGEAATDTQYF
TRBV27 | CASSLSSGVLETQYF
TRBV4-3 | CASSQTGNTYNEQFF
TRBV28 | CASRLRALAANEQFF
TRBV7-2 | CASLFTGRSAEAFF
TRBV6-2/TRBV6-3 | CASSYTGSGEQFF
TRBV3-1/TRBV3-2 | CASSLGDEQYF
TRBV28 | CASSGQGWPPYEQYF
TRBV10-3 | CAISQDRYYGYTF
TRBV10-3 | CAISDGTEINYGYTF
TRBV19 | CASSRGQGVAEKLFF
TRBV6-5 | CASRRDRNSPLHF
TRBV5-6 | CASSSLGGGGPYEQYF
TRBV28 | CASRRGGPSYEQYF
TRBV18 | CASSPSRGGPNTEAFF
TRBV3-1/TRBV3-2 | CASSQQTTGETQYF
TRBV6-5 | CASKTGQGSAQPQHF
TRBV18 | CASSPPVAKNTEAFF
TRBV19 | CASSIEDMDPYSNQPQHF
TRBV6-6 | CASSRDRGSQPQHF
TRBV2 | CASSEARQTGEQYF
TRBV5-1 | CASSYILGDGANVLTF
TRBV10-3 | CAIRIGQGGQETQYF
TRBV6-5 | CASGKGDQPQHF
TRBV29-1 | CSVGTTSGYRGTGELFF
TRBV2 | CASKGQGLAQYF
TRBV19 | CATGQSSYEQYF
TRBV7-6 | CASSLGGAGIKTQYF
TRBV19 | CASRRTAQTYGYTF
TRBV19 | CASSIDYYNEQFF
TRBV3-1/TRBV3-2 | CASSPLRAGELFF
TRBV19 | CASSKLPSGSSYEQYF
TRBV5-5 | CASSSSSSGVDEQYF
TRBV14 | CASSQVNRNQPQHF
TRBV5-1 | CASSLQLAQETQYF
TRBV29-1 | CSAREATNEKLFF
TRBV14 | CASSQVRFGSKQFF